The clone carrying this T cell receptor (beta chain) was seen repeatedly, ten times or more. Its antigen is not identified. This record belongs to a study of neurological immune-mediated disorders. TCRdb fed the 5' RACE reads into MiXCR, producing one record per CDR3 protein. In the table there are about 50,000 distinct CDR3 sequences, under 2% of which are singletons. Study results and caveats: Multiple sclerosis patients had less TCR clonal expansion than even healthy controls, unlike HTLV-1-associated myelopathy.

CDR1 is SGHAT, CDR2 FQNNGV, per germline. V lost 1 base to trimming and J lost 6 bases, with 10 bases between them. This CDR3 is built from 13 residues. This TCR was recovered from a woman aged 40 to 50 with multiple sclerosis. This chain links TRBV11-2 with TRBJ2-7, with no clear D. The material sequenced was PBMCs. For the CDR3, the DNA is TGTGCCAGCAGCTTAGTCCTCGCCGGCGAGCAGTACTTC. Its translation is CASSLVLAGEQYF.